What follows describes a single TCR beta chain. The antigen it recognizes is unknown. No base quality information exists; no much larger clone differs at one position. The CDR3, cysteine through phenylalanine, is 18 amino acids long. The CDR3 DNA has 54 bases and is translated from base 1. For CDR1 and CDR2, the germline V gene (reference sequence) lists SGHNT and YYREEE. For this chain, trimming is 0 bases at the V end and 0 bases at the J end, and the number of junction bases without a gene match is 2. The immunoSEQ Assay, a bias-controlled multiplex PCR, was used to amplify TCRbeta CDR3 regions from genomic DNA. The original methods were these. The number of nucleated cells in each sample was estimated from the amplification of reference gene primers within the assay. To quantify the absolute abundance of each unique TCRbeta CDR3 rearrangement, sequence reads were collapsed and filtered. For each sample, productive Simpson clonality was calculated as the square root of Simpson's diversity index over productive rearrangements. This immuneACCESS table, as held by TCRdb, lists in-frame sequences with V and J called but not all clones. Of the missing ones, under half trace to an unresolved V gene in checked studies; the others have no known cause. Clone size and V and J calls were adopted from that table, with D and trimming inferred from the DNA. In all, the sample holds about 230,000 clones, and approximately 82% of those were seen once. Jointly, the top ten make up approximately 2% of the sample.

The sample belongs to a study of blood T cell repertoires in COVID-19 (dated by TCRdb to 2020 to 2022). In terms of the full investigation: Collaborator samples came from the United States, Italy and Spain and covered acute and convalescent phases of COVID-19. The material from the prospective study consisted of cDNA or gDNA derived from T cells, B-cell-depleted T cells, or PBMCs. Deeply sampled blood TCRbeta repertoires from subjects exposed to, actively infected with, or recovered from COVID-19 were included in the dataset. The repertoires were released in a freely available public database meant as a resource for research on the immune response to SARS-CoV-2. Samples came from the ongoing ImmuneRACE study (first 160 participants) plus 1,254 subjects from 6 global collaborators. Nearly every sample came with metadata listing a de-identified subject ID, COVID-19 status, age in years and sex. HLA class I and class II types, where available, came from metadata supplied by the sample provider rather than from assay-based typing.

Another Seattle source contributed samples from volunteer blood donors who had recovered from COVID-19. Whole blood was collected in K2EDTA tubes by collaborating institutions according to the institutions' own protocols. For TCRbeta analysis, collaborators shipped samples as frozen whole blood, isolated PBMCs, or DNA extracted from either of those sample types. General conclusions and limits of the study: The quantity of clinical and demographic metadata differed by source and by participant and was supplied without curation.

The receptor was derived from a man between 35 and 55 years old who had recovered from COVID-19. The sequence is built from TRBV5-4 and TRBJ2-5; the central 16 bases match TRBD2. The sample was peripheral blood. The CDR3 here reads CASSLGGLAGGYQETQYF. Here is the DNA: TGTGCCAGCAGCTTGGGGGGACTAGCGGGAGGGTACCAAGAGACCCAGTACTTC.